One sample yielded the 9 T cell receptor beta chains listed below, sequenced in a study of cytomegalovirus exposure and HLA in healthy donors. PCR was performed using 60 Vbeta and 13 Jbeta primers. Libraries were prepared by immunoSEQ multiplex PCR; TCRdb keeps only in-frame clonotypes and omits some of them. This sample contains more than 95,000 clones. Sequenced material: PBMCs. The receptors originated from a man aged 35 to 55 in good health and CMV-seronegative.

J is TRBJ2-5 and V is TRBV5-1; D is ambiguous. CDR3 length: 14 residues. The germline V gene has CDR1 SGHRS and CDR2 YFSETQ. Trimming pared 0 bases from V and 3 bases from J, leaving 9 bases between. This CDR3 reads CASSLVGGEETQYF. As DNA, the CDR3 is TGCGCCAGCAGCTTGGTGGGTGGAGAAGAGACCCAGTACTTC.

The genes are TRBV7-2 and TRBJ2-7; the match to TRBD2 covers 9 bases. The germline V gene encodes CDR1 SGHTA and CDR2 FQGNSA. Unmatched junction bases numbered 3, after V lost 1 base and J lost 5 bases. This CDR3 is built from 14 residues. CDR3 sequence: CASSLGPSGNEQYF. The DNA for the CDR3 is TGTGCCAGCAGCTTAGGACCTAGCGGGAACGAGCAGTACTTC. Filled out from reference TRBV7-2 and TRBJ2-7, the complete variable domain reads GAGVSQSPSNKVTEKGKDVELRCDPISGHTALYWYRQSLGQGLEFLIYFQGNSAPDKSGLPSDRFSAERTGGSVSTLTIQRTQQEDSAVYLCASSLGPSGNEQYFGPGTRLTVT.

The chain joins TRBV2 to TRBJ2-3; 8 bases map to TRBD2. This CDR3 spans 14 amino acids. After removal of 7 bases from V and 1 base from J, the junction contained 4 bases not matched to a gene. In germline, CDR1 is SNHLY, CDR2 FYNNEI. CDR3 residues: CASKREWGTDTQYF. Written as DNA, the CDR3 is TGTGCCAGCAAGCGGGAGTGGGGCACAGATACGCAGTATTTT.

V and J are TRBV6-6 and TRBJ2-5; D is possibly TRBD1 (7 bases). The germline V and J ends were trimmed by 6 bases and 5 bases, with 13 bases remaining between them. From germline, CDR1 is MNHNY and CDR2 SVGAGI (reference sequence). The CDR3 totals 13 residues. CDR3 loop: CASREGAGETQYF. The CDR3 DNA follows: TGTGCCAGCAGGGAGGGGGCTGGGGAGACCCAGTACTTC.

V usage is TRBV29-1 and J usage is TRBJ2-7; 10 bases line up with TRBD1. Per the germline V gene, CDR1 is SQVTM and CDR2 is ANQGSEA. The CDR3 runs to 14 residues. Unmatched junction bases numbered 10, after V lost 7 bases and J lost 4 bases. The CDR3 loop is CSAAPGQGLYEQYF. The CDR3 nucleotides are TGCAGCGCCGCCCCGGGACAGGGGTTATACGAGCAGTACTTC.

The DNA of the CDR3 is TGCGCCAGCAGCTTGGGGCAGGGCTATCAAGAGACCCAGTACTTC. Protein product: CASSLGQGYQETQYF. The genes are TRBV5-1 and TRBJ2-5, with D possibly being TRBD1 (5 bases). CDR3 length: 15 amino acids. V was shortened by 0 bases and J by 2 bases, with 11 bases between the two germline ends. Germline V lookup: CDR1 SGHRS, CDR2 YFSETQ.

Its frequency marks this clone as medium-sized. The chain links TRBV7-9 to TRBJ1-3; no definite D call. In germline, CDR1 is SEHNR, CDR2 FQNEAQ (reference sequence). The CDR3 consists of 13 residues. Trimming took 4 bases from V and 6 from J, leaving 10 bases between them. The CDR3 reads CASSSGLINTIYF. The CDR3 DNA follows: TGTGCCAGCAGCTCTGGGCTGATAAACACCATATATTTT.

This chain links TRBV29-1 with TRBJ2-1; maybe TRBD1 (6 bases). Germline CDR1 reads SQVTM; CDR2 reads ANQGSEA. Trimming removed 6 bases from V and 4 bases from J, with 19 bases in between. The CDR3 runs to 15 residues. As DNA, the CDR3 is TGCAGCGTGGAGGTTATCAGGGGTTCGTACAATGAGCAGTTCTTC. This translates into CSVEVIRGSYNEQFF.

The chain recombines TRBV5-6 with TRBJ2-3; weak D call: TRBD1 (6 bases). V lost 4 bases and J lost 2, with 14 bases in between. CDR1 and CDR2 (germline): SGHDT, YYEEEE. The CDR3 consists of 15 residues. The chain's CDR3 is CASSGGTELTDTQYF. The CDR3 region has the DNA TGTGCCAGCAGCGGGGGCACAGAACTCACAGATACGCAGTATTTT.